Listed below are T cell receptor beta chains from one sample, sequenced in a study of T cell changes during pregnancy in multiple sclerosis. TCRdb's copy holds only in-frame clones and misses some; the assay was immunoSEQ multiplex PCR. The sample yields approximately 99,000 clones, approximately 93% seen once. The source was peripheral blood, collected after pregnancy. Source of these receptors: a female donor with multiple sclerosis, enrolled in a pregnancy study. Both conserved end residues are part of each CDR3. Each record gives: V gene, J gene, CDR3 protein.

v_call: TRBV19
j_call: TRBJ2-1
cdr3_aa: CASSTSRDRARSSYNEQFF

v_call: TRBV5-1
j_call: TRBJ2-2
cdr3_aa: CASSPPTGTTTGELFF

v_call: TRBV28
j_call: TRBJ2-7
cdr3_aa: CASSEKSRYEQYF

v_call: TRBV2
j_call: TRBJ1-1
cdr3_aa: CASINSFEAFF

v_call: TRBV5-5
j_call: TRBJ2-2
cdr3_aa: CASSFRAANTGELFF

v_call: TRBV30
j_call: TRBJ2-1
cdr3_aa: CAWSKGLAGRPYNEQFF

v_call: TRBV11-3
j_call: TRBJ1-1
cdr3_aa: CASSLSGGTEAFF

v_call: TRBV7-8
j_call: TRBJ1-2
cdr3_aa: CASSSRQGTYGYTF

v_call: TRBV4-1
j_call: TRBJ2-1
cdr3_aa: CASSQAVGTSGTREQFF

v_call: TRBV6-5
j_call: TRBJ1-5
cdr3_aa: CASSYRGGNQPQHF

v_call: TRBV19
j_call: TRBJ2-7
cdr3_aa: CASSPRTGPYEQYF

v_call: TRBV9
j_call: TRBJ2-2
cdr3_aa: CASSLAGGPTGELFF

v_call: TRBV11-2
j_call: TRBJ2-3
cdr3_aa: CASSLNLAGVGDTQYF

v_call: TRBV27
j_call: TRBJ2-1
cdr3_aa: CASSLSGRPYNEQFF

v_call: TRBV19
j_call: TRBJ1-4
cdr3_aa: CASSAAGQGNEKLFF

v_call: TRBV29-1
j_call: TRBJ2-1
cdr3_aa: CSVGTSGVYNEQFF

v_call: TRBV9
j_call: TRBJ2-7
cdr3_aa: CASSGLAGYEQYF

v_call: TRBV2
j_call: TRBJ2-3
cdr3_aa: CASSPWGGSAYSTDTQYF

v_call: TRBV4-1
j_call: TRBJ2-7
cdr3_aa: CASSLLTTSGAYEQYF

v_call: TRBV9
j_call: TRBJ2-7
cdr3_aa: CASSPEGTVINYEQYF

v_call: TRBV13
j_call: TRBJ2-7
cdr3_aa: CASSLGPGGPPEQYF

v_call: TRBV6-5
j_call: TRBJ1-1
cdr3_aa: CASSKPTGEYAEAFF

v_call: TRBV29-1
j_call: TRBJ1-2
cdr3_aa: CSVDSRIGDRVNYGYTF

v_call: TRBV5-1
j_call: TRBJ2-5
cdr3_aa: CASSTTSGKQETQYF

v_call: TRBV15
j_call: TRBJ2-7
cdr3_aa: CATSRALAGFTYEQYF